This TCR beta chain stems from a study of identical twins. General study points: Findings depended on cross-sectional statistics rather than tracking the same donors. Among out-of-frame alpha sequences shared by twins, low generation probability occurred in excess. Models predicted less out-of-frame TCR alpha sharing in monozygotic twins than was found.

About this clonotype itself: What it binds is not known.

TCRdb re-derived calls from the 5' RACE reads in MiXCR, one entry per CDR3 protein. The sample includes about 490,000 distinct CDR3 sequences, 12% to 15% seen only once; the top ten take around 0.4%. This sample was also put to use in a study of yellow fever vaccine responses in identical twins. From that study: Twins showed a vaccine T cell response that reportedly seemed partly convergent, partly personalized.

This clonotype was sampled from a woman aged 18-29 years in good health. The sequencing input was CD4+ T cells sorted from blood.

The CDR3 here is CASSQTIAGQETQYF. Written as DNA, the CDR3 is TGTGCCAGCAGCCAAACGATAGCGGGACAAGAGACCCAGTACTTC. The V and J genes are TRBV3-1 and TRBJ2-5; 8 bases align to TRBD2. V lost 2 bases, J lost 2 bases, and 4 bases stayed unmatched. Germline V gives CDR1 LGHDT, CDR2 YNNKEL (reference sequence). The CDR3 loop spans 15 amino acids.